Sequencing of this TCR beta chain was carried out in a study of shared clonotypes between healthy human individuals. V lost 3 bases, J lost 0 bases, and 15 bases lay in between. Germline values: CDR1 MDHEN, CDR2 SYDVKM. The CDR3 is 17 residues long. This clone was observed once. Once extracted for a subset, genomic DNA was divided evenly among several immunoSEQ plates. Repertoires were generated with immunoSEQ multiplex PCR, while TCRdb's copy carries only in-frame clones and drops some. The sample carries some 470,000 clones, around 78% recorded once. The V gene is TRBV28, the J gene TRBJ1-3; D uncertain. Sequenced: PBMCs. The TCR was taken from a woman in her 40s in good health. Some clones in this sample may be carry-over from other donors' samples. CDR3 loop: CASSFRPPDHSGNTIYF. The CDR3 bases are TGTGCCAGCAGTTTTAGGCCCCCGGATCACTCTGGAAACACCATATATTTT.